This T cell receptor (beta chain) originates from a study of blood T cell repertoires in COVID-19. Across the study: PBMCs, B-cell-depleted T cells, or T cells were the source of the cDNA or gDNA that made up the material.

Trimming cost V 6 bases and J 5 bases, with 14 bases left between them. The CDR3 consists of 13 residues. CDR1 and CDR2 from the germline V gene are MNHNY and SVGAGI (reference sequence). Original processing methods: Nucleated cell counts were estimated from reference gene primer amplification. Data came from immunoSEQ multiplex PCR; TCRdb stores just in-frame clones and leaves some out. D and trimming come from the DNA, and the V and J calls and clone size come from that table. The table includes 470,000 or so clones, roughly 85% detected once. Specimen: peripheral blood. V usage is TRBV6-6 and J usage is TRBJ2-7; D gene uncertain. This sequence originates from a human donor in a cohort sampled during active COVID-19. In DNA form, the CDR3 reads TGTGCCAGCAGGATATCTAGGTTCAACGAGCAGTACTTC. Protein sequence: CASRISRFNEQYF.